This T cell receptor (beta chain) was retrieved from a study of human T cells and chemical hapten exposure. Study information: TCR yield per sample varied, mainly due to pooled library volumes.

Per germline, CDR1 SGHRS and CDR2 YFSETQ. V was cut by 0 bases and J by 4 bases, with 8 bases left in between. The CDR3 totals 13 residues. Time point: patch test 2, 6 weeks after DPC sensitization. Treatment in this sample: therapeutic diphenylcyclopropenone sensitization with weekly scalp DPC. TCRdb reanalysed the RACE reads using MiXCR and keeps one entry per CDR3 protein. The table records tens of thousands of distinct CDR3 sequences, about 8% of them present only once. Here the sequenced sample was whole blood, taken in connection with sensitization to the hapten diphenylcyclopropenone (DPC). The source of this sequence is a woman aged 50 to 60 with alopecia areata. Some clones in this sample may be carry-over from other donors' samples. The chain recombines TRBV5-1 with TRBJ2-7; D is possibly TRBD1 or TRBD2 (5 bases each). In DNA, the CDR3 is TGCGCCAGCAGCTTGGGGGACCCGTACGAGCAGTACTTC. The encoded protein is CASSLGDPYEQYF. The full variable domain, completed using reference TRBV5-1 and TRBJ2-7, is KAGVTQTPRYLIKTRGQQVTLSCSPISGHRSVSWYQQTPGQGLQFLFEYFSETQRNKGNFPGRFSGRQFSNSRSEMNVSTLELGDSALYLCASSLGDPYEQYFGPGTRLTVT.